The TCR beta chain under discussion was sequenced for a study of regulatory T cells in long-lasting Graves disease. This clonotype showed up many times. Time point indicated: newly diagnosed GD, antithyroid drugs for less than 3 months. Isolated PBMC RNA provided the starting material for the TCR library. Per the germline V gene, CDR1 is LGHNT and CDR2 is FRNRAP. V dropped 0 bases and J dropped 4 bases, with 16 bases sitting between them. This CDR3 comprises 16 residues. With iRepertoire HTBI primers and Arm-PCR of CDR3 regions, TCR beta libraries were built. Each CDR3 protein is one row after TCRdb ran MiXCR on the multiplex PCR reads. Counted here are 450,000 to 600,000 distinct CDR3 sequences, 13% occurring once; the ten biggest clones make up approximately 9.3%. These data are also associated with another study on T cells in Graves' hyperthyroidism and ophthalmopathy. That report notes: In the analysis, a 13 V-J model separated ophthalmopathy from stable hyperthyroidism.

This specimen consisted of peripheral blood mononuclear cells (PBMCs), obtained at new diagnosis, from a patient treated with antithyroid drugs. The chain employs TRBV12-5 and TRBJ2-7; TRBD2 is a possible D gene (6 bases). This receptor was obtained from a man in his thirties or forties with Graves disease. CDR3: CASGLVQLAEDYEQYF. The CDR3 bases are TGTGCTAGTGGTTTGGTACAATTAGCGGAGGATTACGAGCAGTACTTC.